The sequence of this T cell receptor beta chain was determined in a study of cytomegalovirus exposure and HLA in healthy donors. Trimming cost V 7 bases and J 4 bases, with 18 bases left between them. CDR1 is LNHDA and CDR2 is SQIVND in the germline V gene (reference sequence). The CDR3 runs 15 residues. This clone was counted a single time. Its antigen is not known. Broader study findings: Presence/absence comparisons presumed near-even sequencing depth among donors. Accurate predictions that matched the HLA-A and HLA-B alleles of most subjects were reportedly made from TCR beta sequences. Several top significant clusters appeared, in a later analysis, to be linked to common viral pathogens.

Researchers ran the PCR with 60 Vbeta and 13 Jbeta primers. Clones were sequenced by immunoSEQ multiplex PCR, and TCRdb holds only the in-frame ones, with some missing. The repertoire holds about 300,000 clones, about nine tenths seen once, with roughly 4% in the top ten. The donors gave bone marrow, and they were healthy. This rearrangement joins TRBV19 to TRBJ2-3, with a weak D call TRBD2 (6 bases). The sequence came from a man aged 35 to 55 in good health and CMV-seropositive. Sequencing was performed on PBMCs. The CDR3, as DNA: TGTGCCAGTACCATCCGGCTAGCGACGTCAGATACGCAGTATTTT. Protein product: CASTIRLATSDTQYF.